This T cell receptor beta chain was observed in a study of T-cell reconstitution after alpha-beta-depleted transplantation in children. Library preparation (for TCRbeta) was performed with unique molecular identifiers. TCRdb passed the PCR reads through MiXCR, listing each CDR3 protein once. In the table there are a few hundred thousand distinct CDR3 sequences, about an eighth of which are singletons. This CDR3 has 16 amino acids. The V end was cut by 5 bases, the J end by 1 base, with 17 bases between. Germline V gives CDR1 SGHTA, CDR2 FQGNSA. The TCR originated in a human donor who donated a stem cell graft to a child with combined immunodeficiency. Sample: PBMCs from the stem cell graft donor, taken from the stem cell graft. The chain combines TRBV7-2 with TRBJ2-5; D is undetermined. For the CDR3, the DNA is TGTGCCAGCAGCCGACCTCTCCCTGGCGGCCAAGAGACCCAGTACTTC. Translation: CASSRPLPGGQETQYF.